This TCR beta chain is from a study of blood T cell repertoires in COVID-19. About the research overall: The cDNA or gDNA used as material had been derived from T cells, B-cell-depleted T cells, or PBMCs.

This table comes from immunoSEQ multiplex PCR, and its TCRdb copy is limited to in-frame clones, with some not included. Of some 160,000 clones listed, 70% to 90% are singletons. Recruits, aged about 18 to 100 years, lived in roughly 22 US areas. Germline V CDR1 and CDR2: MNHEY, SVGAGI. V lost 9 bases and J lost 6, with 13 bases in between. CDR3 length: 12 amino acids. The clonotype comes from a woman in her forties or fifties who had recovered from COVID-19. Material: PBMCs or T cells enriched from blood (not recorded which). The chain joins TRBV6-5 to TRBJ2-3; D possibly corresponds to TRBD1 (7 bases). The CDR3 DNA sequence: TGTGCCAGTCAGGGGGGACCTGATACGCAGTATTTT. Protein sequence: CASQGGPDTQYF.